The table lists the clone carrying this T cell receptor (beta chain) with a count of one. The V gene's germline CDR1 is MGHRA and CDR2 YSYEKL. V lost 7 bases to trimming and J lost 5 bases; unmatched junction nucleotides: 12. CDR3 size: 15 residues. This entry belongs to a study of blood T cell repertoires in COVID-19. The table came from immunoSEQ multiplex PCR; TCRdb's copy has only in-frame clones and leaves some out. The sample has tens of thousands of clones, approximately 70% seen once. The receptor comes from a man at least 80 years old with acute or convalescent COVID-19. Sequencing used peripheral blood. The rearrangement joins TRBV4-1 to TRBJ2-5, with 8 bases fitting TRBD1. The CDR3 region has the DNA TGCGCCAGCACCGGGGAGGACAGGGCGGGGGAGACCCAGTACTTC. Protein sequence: CASTGEDRAGETQYF.